The 27 T cell receptor beta chains in this list originate from one sample, sequenced in a study of PD-1 blockade in classical Hodgkin lymphoma. Indicated time point: newly diagnosed, previously untreated cHL patient sample. The assay was immunoSEQ multiplex PCR, and TCRdb's table has in-frame clones only and misses some. The table has tens of thousands of clones, around 94% seen once; the top ten hold 2% to 2.5%. The sample taken for sequencing was peripheral blood mononuclear cells (PBMCs). These receptors came from a human donor with classical Hodgkin lymphoma.

This clone was seen a few times. V gene TRBV7-2 combines with J gene TRBJ2-1; TRBD1 matches at 11 bases. The CDR3 is made up of 14 amino acids. J lost 7 bases, V lost 6 bases, and 5 bases had no gene match. The V gene's germline CDR1 is SGHTA and CDR2 FQGNSA. CDR3 in amino acids: CASSPGTGGNEQFF. DNA for the CDR3: TGTGCCAGCAGTCCAGGGACAGGGGGAAATGAGCAGTTCTTC.

The gene calls are TRBV11-3 and TRBJ2-5, with 10 bases that match TRBD1. CDR1 is SGHNT, CDR2 YENEEA, per germline. After removal of 1 base from V and 5 bases from J, the junction contained 1 base not matched to a gene. The CDR3 contains 14 residues. The CDR3 DNA reads as TGTGCCAGCAGCTTAGGGGGACAGGGGGAGACCCAGTACTTC. Its protein product is CASSLGGQGETQYF.

The rearrangement joins TRBV27 to TRBJ1-2; maybe TRBD1 (5 bases). The V gene's germline CDR1 is MNHEY and CDR2 SMNVEV (reference sequence). V dropped 7 bases and J dropped 3 bases, with 18 bases sitting between them. The CDR3 length is 15 residues. This CDR3 is CASKKRGPRDYGYTF. The CDR3 DNA follows: TGTGCCAGCAAAAAAAGGGGCCCCCGTGACTATGGCTACACCTTC.

The chain employs TRBV10-2 and TRBJ2-1, with unresolved D. The length of the CDR3 is 15 residues. The germline V gene encodes CDR1 WSHSY and CDR2 SAAADI. The V and J ends lost 4 bases and 9 bases respectively, with 19 bases between them. The CDR3 DNA follows: TGCGCCAGCAGTGTAGGTTTGAAGACCTGGGCTGAGCAGTTCTTC. This encodes CASSVGLKTWAEQFF.

The V call is TRBV7-2, the J call TRBJ1-1; TRBD1 aligns across 7 bases. CDR3 length: 14 residues. V gave up 5 bases and J gave up 1 base; unmatched junction bases: 4. Looked up from germline, CDR1 is SGHTA and CDR2 is FQGNSA. CDR3 region: CASSRWTGNTEAFF. The CDR3 nucleotides are TGTGCCAGCAGCCGATGGACAGGGAACACTGAAGCTTTCTTT.

The V gene is TRBV15, the J gene TRBJ1-2, with D unresolved. The CDR3 runs 15 residues. The germline V and J ends were trimmed by 5 bases and 8 bases, with 21 bases remaining between them. Germline values: CDR1 LNHNV, CDR2 YYDKDF (reference sequence). CDR3 residues: CATSPPIPREGGYTF. The DNA for the CDR3 is TGTGCCACCAGCCCCCCTATCCCGAGGGAGGGCGGCTACACCTTC.

The gene calls are TRBV5-6 and TRBJ2-1; 8 nucleotides match TRBD2. Losses at the gene ends were 4 bases for V and 7 bases for J; bases not matched to a gene: 4. The length of the CDR3 is 13 residues. CDR1 is SGHDT and CDR2 is YYEEEE in the germline V gene. In DNA form, the CDR3 reads TGTGCCAGCAGCCGCGGGGGGTGGAATGAGCAGTTCTTC. It translates to CASSRGGWNEQFF.

The V gene is TRBV7-8, the J gene TRBJ2-7, with 9 bases aligning to TRBD1. This CDR3 is built from 14 residues. The J segment lost 5 bases and the V segment lost 5 bases, leaving 7 bases of the junction unmatched. The germline V gene has CDR1 SGHVS and CDR2 FQNEAQ. Here the CDR3 reads CASSNWTGEDEQYF. The CDR3 nucleotides are TGTGCCAGCAGCAATTGGACAGGGGAGGACGAGCAGTACTTC.

This chain connects TRBV27 to TRBJ1-1; D call uncertain. CDR3 length: 14 amino acids. Germline V gene lookup returns CDR1 MNHEY and CDR2 SMNVEV (reference sequence). V lost 3 bases and J lost 0, with 8 bases in between. The CDR3 bases are TGTGCCAGCAGTTTTGGAGGGCTGAACACTGAAGCTTTCTTT. Its translation is CASSFGGLNTEAFF.

This chain connects TRBV6-5 to TRBJ1-6; tentatively, D is TRBD1 (6 bases). The CDR3 consists of 15 residues. V was cut by 6 bases and J by 4 bases, with 13 bases left in between. Per germline, CDR1 MNHEY and CDR2 SVGAGI. The CDR3 loop is CASSRRQEYNSPLHF. As DNA, the CDR3 is TGTGCCAGCAGCCGACGACAGGAATATAATTCACCCCTCCACTTT.

This clone was recorded once. The J gene is TRBJ2-1, the V gene TRBV4-1, with D perhaps matching TRBD2 (7 bases). Germline-derived CDR1 and CDR2 are MGHRA and YSYEKL. The CDR3 totals 16 residues. The V gene lost 5 bases and the J gene lost 8 bases, with 22 bases spanning the gap. The CDR3 loop reads CASSSRGAGASYEQFF. The DNA of the CDR3 is TGCGCCAGCAGCTCCCGGGGGGCGGGAGCCTCCTATGAGCAGTTCTTC.

The chain combines TRBV7-3 with TRBJ1-5; possibly TRBD1 for D (5 bases). Germline V gives CDR1 SGHTA, CDR2 FQGTGA. CDR3 size: 22 residues. V gave up 7 bases and J gave up 0 bases, with 34 bases separating them. This chain's CDR3 is CASTIPPDKPGPGLYSNQPQHF. CDR3 in DNA: TGTGCCAGCACCATCCCCCCCGATAAACCGGGACCCGGCCTTTATAGCAATCAGCCCCAGCATTTT.

The chain links TRBV7-6 to TRBJ2-7, with D hard to call. CDR3 length: 15 amino acids. The germline V gene has CDR1 SGHVS and CDR2 FNYEAQ. The V and J ends lost 1 base and 1 base respectively, with 11 bases between them. CDR3: CASSLEARASYEQYF. The CDR3, as DNA: TGTGCCAGCAGCTTAGAGGCAAGAGCATCCTACGAGCAGTACTTC. The complete variable domain, with remaining parts taken from reference TRBV7-6 and TRBJ2-7, reads GAGVSQSPRYKVTKRGQDVALRCDPISGHVSLYWYRQALGQGPEFLTYFNYEAQQDKSGLPNDRFSAERPEGSISTLTIQRTEQRDSAMYRCASSLEARASYEQYFGPGTRLTVT.

The rearrangement uses TRBV5-4 and TRBJ2-3; D perhaps matches TRBD2 (6 bases). Germline loops: CDR1 SGHNT, CDR2 YYREEE (reference sequence). The CDR3 extends over 17 amino acids. V lost 1 base, J lost 2 bases, and 17 bases lay in between. The CDR3 reads CASSLILSSGATDTQYF. The CDR3 DNA is TGTGCCAGCAGCTTGATTTTGAGTAGCGGAGCCACAGATACGCAGTATTTT.

The genes are TRBV27 and TRBJ1-4; no clear D. CDR3 length: 15 residues. V lost 5 bases to trimming and J lost 8 bases, with 18 bases between them. Germline V lookup: CDR1 MNHEY, CDR2 SMNVEV (reference sequence). The CDR3 DNA reads TGTGCCAGCAGTATCTACTGGGCCCCCGGAGAAAAACTGTTTTTT. This codes for CASSIYWAPGEKLFF.

This chain connects TRBV27 to TRBJ2-5; weak D call: TRBD1 (5 bases). Germline assignment: CDR1 MNHEY and CDR2 SMNVEV (reference sequence). CDR3 length: 13 residues. The V end lost 3 bases, the J end lost 5 bases, and 10 bases lay between the germline ends. The CDR3 DNA reads as TGTGCCAGCAGTTTCAGGGTGCCTGAGACCCAGTACTTC. This encodes CASSFRVPETQYF.

The V call is TRBV7-3, the J call TRBJ2-2; no definite D call. The germline gives CDR1 SGHTA, CDR2 FQGTGA. V lost 5 bases and J lost 4, with 11 bases in between. The CDR3 runs 14 residues. CDR3 DNA: TGTGCCAGCAGCCCAGACGGAGCCACCGGGGAGCTGTTTTTT. Residues: CASSPDGATGELFF.

The chain recombines TRBV6-1 with TRBJ1-4; no firm D call. The CDR3 extends over 11 amino acids. The germline V and J ends were trimmed by 6 bases and 11 bases, with 10 bases remaining between them. Germline CDR1 and CDR2: MNHNS and SASEGT. The CDR3 nucleotides are TGTGCCAGCAGCCTGGTGGGGAAACTGTTTTTT. It translates to CASSLVGKLFF.

The chain has TRBV25-1 and TRBJ2-3; D may be TRBD1 or TRBD2 (5 bases each). This CDR3 comprises 15 residues. The germline CDR1 and CDR2 sequences are MGHDK and SYGVNS. Trimming left V 8 bases short and J 2 bases short, with 17 bases between. The CDR3 loop reads CASAGYRDLTDTQYF. The CDR3 bases are TGTGCCAGCGCAGGATACCGGGACCTCACAGATACGCAGTATTTT.

The rearrangement joins TRBV29-1 to TRBJ2-1; 9 bases are shared with TRBD2. V was pared by 6 bases and J by 0 bases, with 15 bases of the junction left unmatched. This CDR3 has 18 residues. Germline CDR1 and CDR2: SQVTM and ANQGSEA. CDR3 nucleotides: TGCAGCGTACGACAGCGGGGGGCGGCACTCAGCTCCTACAATGAGCAGTTCTTC. It codes for CSVRQRGAALSSYNEQFF.

The V call is TRBV6-1, the J call TRBJ1-6; possible D gene TRBD1, 5 bases. Per the germline V gene, CDR1 is MNHNS and CDR2 is SASEGT. V lost 4 bases and J 9 bases, leaving 16 bases between the germline ends. The CDR3 consists of 15 residues. The CDR3 DNA reads TGTGCCAGCAGTGGCCCCGGGACGGGGAGTTCACCCCTCCACTTT. This gives the protein CASSGPGTGSSPLHF.

The chain combines TRBV11-2 with TRBJ1-1, with 7 bases fitting TRBD1. V lost 1 base, J lost 0 bases, and 11 bases stayed unmatched. CDR1 is SGHAT and CDR2 is FQNNGV in the germline V gene. The CDR3 consists of 18 residues. The DNA for the CDR3 is TGTGCCAGCAGCTTAGGTCCCATGACAGGGTACATGAACACTGAAGCTTTCTTT. The encoded protein is CASSLGPMTGYMNTEAFF.

The gene calls are TRBV29-1 and TRBJ2-1; D gene ambiguous. There are 12 residues in the CDR3. The germline V gene has CDR1 SQVTM and CDR2 ANQGSEA. CDR3 residues: CGSESVYNEQFF. CDR3 nucleotide sequence: TGCGGCTCCGAAAGCGTCTACAATGAGCAGTTCTTC.

V gene TRBV18 combines with J gene TRBJ1-1, with TRBD1 as a possible D gene (6 bases). V lost 4 bases and J 4 bases, leaving 19 bases between the germline ends. CDR1 KGHSH and CDR2 LQKENI come from the germline V gene. CDR3 size: 16 residues. CDR3 in amino acids: CASSLTRARGPTEAFF. The CDR3 DNA reads as TGTGCCAGCTCACTCACCCGGGCCCGGGGGCCCACTGAAGCTTTCTTT.

V usage is TRBV13 and J usage is TRBJ2-1; D is undetermined. Germline CDR1 reads PRHDT; CDR2 reads FYEKMQ (reference sequence). V gave up 6 bases and J gave up 5 bases, with 11 bases separating them. The CDR3 is 13 amino acids. Here the CDR3 reads CASSFRANNEQFF. The CDR3 DNA reads TGTGCCAGCAGTTTCAGAGCTAACAATGAGCAGTTCTTC.

The CDR3 nucleotides read TGTGCCAGCAGCCGTAGACAGGCTTGGGGCTACACCTTC. Amino acid sequence: CASSRRQAWGYTF. The chain couples TRBV5-6 to TRBJ1-2, with D perhaps TRBD1 (6 bases). CDR1 is SGHDT, CDR2 YYEEEE, per germline. The CDR3 has 13 amino acids. The ends were cut back, 4 bases at V and 8 bases at J, with 15 bases in the middle.

The chain couples TRBV7-2 to TRBJ2-3; 12 nucleotides align to TRBD2. The germline gives CDR1 SGHTA, CDR2 FQGNSA. The CDR3 loop spans 17 amino acids. V gave up 3 bases and J gave up 2 bases; unmatched junction bases: 6. The CDR3 spells CASSFIRLAGDTDTQYF. For the CDR3, the DNA is TGTGCCAGCAGCTTCATCCGACTAGCGGGAGACACAGATACGCAGTATTTT.